This T cell receptor (beta chain) derives from a study of blood T cell repertoires in COVID-19. Overall study: Whether acute or convalescent, the COVID-19 samples came from the United States, Italy and Spain.

Sequencing was performed with immunoSEQ multiplex PCR; in TCRdb, only in-frame clones are kept and a portion is missing. This table has about 70,000 clones, approximately 79% appearing once. This CDR3 spans 16 amino acids. With V trimmed by 8 bases and J by 2 bases, 11 bases remained unmatched. The source is a woman aged 55 to 70 with acute or convalescent COVID-19. The chain has TRBV5-3 and TRBJ1-5; TRBD1 matches at 9 bases. TRBV5-3 is treated as an ORF (open reading frame) with a function not yet certain. The sample consisted of peripheral blood. The CDR3 is CARSSDRGICNQPQHF. For the CDR3, the DNA is TGTGCCAGGTCTTCGGACAGGGGAATATGCAATCAGCCCCAGCATTTT.